The rows below give T cell receptor beta chains drawn from one sample of a study of blood T cells in healthy people across ages. TCRdb independently ran MiXCR on the 5' RACE reads; one entry per CDR3 protein. The sample contains around 1,100,000 distinct CDR3 sequences, around two fifths of which appear only once. Sequencing was done on a sample of blood. All receptors come from a man aged 18 to 29 in good health. Each CDR3 is given with its conserved first and last residue. The D gene is left open where the match is weak. Part of the rows lack a size; the others show once, few, many or a class for expanded clones.

abundance	v_gene	d_gene	j_gene	CDR3aa	CDR3nt
-	TRBV5-1	-	TRBJ1-1	CASGLDQNTEAFF	TGCGCCAGCGGACTCGACCAGAACACTGAAGCTTTCTTT
few	TRBV5-1	TRBD1	TRBJ2-1	CASSPQGAYDNNEQFF	TGCGCCAGCAGCCCACAGGGGGCTTACGATAACAATGAGCAGTTCTTC
-	TRBV20-1	-	TRBJ1-1	CSAQRGRGGTVNTEAFF	TGCAGTGCTCAACGTGGGCGAGGTGGAACAGTGAACACTGAAGCTTTCTTT
few	TRBV7-9	-	TRBJ1-4	CASSPTGVEKLFF	TGTGCCAGCAGCCCAACCGGCGTCGAAAAACTGTTTTTT
few	TRBV27	-	TRBJ1-1	CASSGKGNTEAFF	TGTGCCAGCAGTGGGAAGGGTAACACTGAAGCTTTCTTT
-	TRBV11-2	-	TRBJ1-5	CASSLSGRPNSPQHF	TGTGCCAGCAGCTTAAGTGGGCGCCCGAATTCGCCCCAGCATTTT
few	TRBV12-3/TRBV12-4	TRBD1	TRBJ1-2	CASSPNRDRGYTF	TGTGCCAGCAGTCCGAACCGGGACAGAGGCTACACCTTC
few	TRBV3-1	-	TRBJ2-7	CASSQATGNEQYF	TGTGCCAGCAGCCAAGCCACCGGCAATGAGCAGTACTTC
-	TRBV7-2	TRBD1	TRBJ2-1	CASSQGAAQFF	TGTGCCAGCAGCCAGGGGGCAGCGCAGTTCTTC
-	TRBV3-1	-	TRBJ1-5	CASSHTPSNQPQHF	TGTGCCAGCAGCCACACCCCTAGCAATCAGCCCCAGCATTTT
-	TRBV12-3/TRBV12-4	-	TRBJ2-5	CASTLGGTQYF	TGTGCCAGCACCTTGGGAGGGACCCAGTACTTC
-	TRBV10-3	TRBD2	TRBJ2-3	CAISGTSGGTDTQYF	TGTGCCATCAGTGGAACTAGCGGGGGGACAGATACGCAGTATTTT
-	TRBV4-1	-	TRBJ2-2	CASSQDYQQKNTGELFF	TGCGCCAGCAGCCAAGATTATCAACAGAAGAACACCGGGGAGCTGTTTTTT
-	TRBV12-3/TRBV12-4	-	TRBJ1-5	CASSPRVIGSGSNQPQHF	TGTGCCAGCAGCCCAAGGGTCATAGGGTCAGGAAGCAATCAGCCCCAGCATTTT
-	TRBV5-1	-	TRBJ1-4	CASSLRRSSANEKLFF	TGCGCCAGCAGCTTGAGACGTTCGTCAGCTAATGAAAAACTGTTTTTT
many	TRBV24-1	TRBD1	TRBJ2-1	CATSDFQGVQFF	TGTGCCACCAGTGATTTCCAGGGGGTTCAGTTCTTC
once	TRBV12-3/TRBV12-4	-	TRBJ1-3	CASRNGRNTIYF	TGTGCCAGCAGGAATGGGAGAAACACCATATATTTT
-	TRBV4-2	-	TRBJ2-1	CASSPLDKGMNYEQFF	TGTGCCAGCAGCCCTCTAGACAAGGGAATGAACTACGAGCAGTTCTTC
-	TRBV7-2	-	TRBJ2-5	CASSLPLKTAAVRQETQYF	TGTGCCAGCAGCTTACCCCTCAAAACGGCAGCAGTACGCCAAGAGACCCAGTACTTC
-	TRBV6-6	-	TRBJ1-3	CASSYGDPGNTIYF	TGTGCCAGCAGTTACGGGGATCCTGGAAACACCATATATTTT
-	TRBV5-1	-	TRBJ2-5	CASSLDRDLLEQYF	TGCGCCAGCAGCTTGGACAGGGATCTCTTGGAGCAGTACTTC
few	TRBV4-2	TRBD1	TRBJ1-4	CASRPGQGEKLFF	TGTGCCAGCAGGCCGGGACAGGGCGAGAAACTGTTTTTT
-	TRBV2	TRBD1	TRBJ2-7	CASSEWRQGVEGSYNEQYF	TGTGCCAGCAGTGAATGGCGGCAGGGGGTAGAGGGCTCCTACAATGAGCAGTACTTC
-	TRBV13	-	TRBJ2-7	CASSLGLGLSDNEQYF	TGTGCCAGCAGCTTAGGTCTGGGACTGTCTGACAATGAGCAGTACTTC
-	TRBV9	-	TRBJ2-1	CASSVATRTHEQFF	TGTGCCAGCAGCGTAGCTACGCGTACTCATGAGCAGTTCTTC
-	TRBV7-2	-	TRBJ2-7	CASSAGQRGYEQYF	TGTGCCAGCAGCGCGGGACAGCGAGGCTACGAGCAGTACTTC
-	TRBV4-2	-	TRBJ2-3	CASSSSGGLVGTDTQYF	TGTGCCAGCAGCTCCTCCGGGGGTTTGGTCGGGACAGATACGCAGTATTTT
-	TRBV9	-	TRBJ1-2	CASSVRDTTSYGYTF	TGTGCCAGCAGCGTCCGGGACACTACTAGCTATGGCTACACCTTC
-	TRBV28	TRBD2	TRBJ2-5	CASSDLADQETQYF	TGTGCCAGCAGCGACCTAGCGGACCAAGAGACCCAGTACTTC
-	TRBV7-9	TRBD1	TRBJ2-5	CASSARGTIEQYF	TGTGCCAGCAGCGCCAGGGGGACAATAGAGCAGTACTTC
-	TRBV7-2	TRBD2	TRBJ2-7	CASSLWLAGAYEQYF	TGTGCCAGCAGCTTATGGCTAGCGGGAGCCTACGAGCAGTACTTC
-	TRBV7-9	-	TRBJ2-3	CASSLGWTLTDTQYF	TGTGCCAGCAGCTTAGGATGGACACTTACAGATACGCAGTATTTT
-	TRBV2	-	TRBJ2-7	CASRELGGVGSYEQYF	TGTGCCAGCCGGGAATTGGGGGGAGTGGGGTCCTACGAGCAGTACTTC
few	TRBV5-6	-	TRBJ1-1	CASSSGRQNTEAFF	TGTGCCAGCAGCTCGGGACGGCAGAACACTGAAGCTTTCTTT
-	TRBV7-2	-	TRBJ2-7	CASSLGHGQIYEQYF	TGTGCCAGCAGCTTAGGCCATGGACAGATCTACGAGCAGTACTTC
-	TRBV5-1	-	TRBJ1-1	CASSLLAGKAFF	TGCGCCAGCAGCTTGTTGGCAGGGAAAGCTTTCTTT
-	TRBV4-2	TRBD2	TRBJ2-1	CASSRGLAAIGNEQFF	TGTGCCAGCAGCCGAGGACTAGCGGCGATAGGAAATGAGCAGTTCTTC
-	TRBV2	-	TRBJ2-5	CASGEDPGFGRETQYF	TGTGCCAGCGGTGAAGATCCAGGGTTTGGTAGAGAGACCCAGTACTTC
-	TRBV11-2	-	TRBJ1-5	CASSAGTASPQPQHF	TGTGCCAGCAGCGCGGGGACGGCCTCCCCGCAGCCCCAGCATTTT
few	TRBV6-5	-	TRBJ1-5	CASSYSVGYQPQHF	TGTGCCAGCAGTTACTCTGTGGGGTATCAGCCCCAGCATTTT
few	TRBV20-1	-	TRBJ1-5	CSASFQGGQPQHF	TGCAGTGCTAGTTTCCAGGGAGGTCAGCCCCAGCATTTT
few	TRBV20-1	-	TRBJ2-1	CSARLDNEQFF	TGCAGTGCTAGACTAGACAATGAGCAGTTCTTC
-	TRBV6-1	TRBD2	TRBJ2-2	CASSSEGTSEYTGELFF	TGTGCCAGCAGTAGCGAGGGGACTAGCGAATACACCGGGGAGCTGTTTTTT
-	TRBV3-1	-	TRBJ1-1	CASRGGKVGEAFF	TGTGCCAGCAGAGGAGGGAAGGTGGGAGAAGCTTTCTTT
many	TRBV20-1	TRBD1	TRBJ1-2	CSARPPTGPLSYTF	TGCAGTGCCCGCCCTCCGACAGGGCCCCTAAGCTACACCTTC